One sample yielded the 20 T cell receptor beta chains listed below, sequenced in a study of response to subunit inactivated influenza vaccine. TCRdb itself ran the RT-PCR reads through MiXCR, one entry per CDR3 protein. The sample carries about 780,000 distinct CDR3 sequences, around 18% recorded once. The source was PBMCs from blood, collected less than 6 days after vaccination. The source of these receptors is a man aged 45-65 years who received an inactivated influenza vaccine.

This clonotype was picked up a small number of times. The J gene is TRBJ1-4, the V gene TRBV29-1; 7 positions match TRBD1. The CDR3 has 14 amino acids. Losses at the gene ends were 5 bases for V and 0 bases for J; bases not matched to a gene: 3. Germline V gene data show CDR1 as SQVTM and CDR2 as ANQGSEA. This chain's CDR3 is CSVTDRTTNEKLFF. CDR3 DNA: TGCAGCGTTACGGACAGGACAACTAATGAAAAACTGTTTTTT.

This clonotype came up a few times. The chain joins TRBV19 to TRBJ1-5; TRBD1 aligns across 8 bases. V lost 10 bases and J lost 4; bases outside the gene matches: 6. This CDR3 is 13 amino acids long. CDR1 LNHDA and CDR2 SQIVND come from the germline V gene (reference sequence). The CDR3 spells CATSRDRNQPQHF. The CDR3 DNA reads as TGTGCCACGTCCCGGGACAGGAATCAGCCCCAGCATTTT. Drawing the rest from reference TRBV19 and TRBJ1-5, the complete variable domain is DGGITQSPKYLFRKEGQNVTLSCEQNLNHDAMYWYRQDPGQGLRLIYYSQIVNDFQKGDIAEGYSVSREKKESFPLTVTSAQKNPTAFYLCATSRDRNQPQHFGDGTRLSIL.

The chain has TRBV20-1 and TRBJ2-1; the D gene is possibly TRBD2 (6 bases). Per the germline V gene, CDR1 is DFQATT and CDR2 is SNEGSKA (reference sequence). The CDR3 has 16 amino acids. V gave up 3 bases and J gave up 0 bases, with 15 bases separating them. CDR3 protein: CSASGDFTSSYNEQFF. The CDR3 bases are TGCAGTGCTAGCGGGGACTTCACGAGCTCCTACAATGAGCAGTTCTTC.

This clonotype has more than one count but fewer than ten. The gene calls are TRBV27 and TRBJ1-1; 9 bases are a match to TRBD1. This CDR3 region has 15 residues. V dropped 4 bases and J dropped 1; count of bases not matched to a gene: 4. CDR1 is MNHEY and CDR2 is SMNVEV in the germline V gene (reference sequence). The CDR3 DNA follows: TGTGCCAGCAGTTCGCCGGGACAGGGGAACACTGAAGCTTTCTTT. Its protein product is CASSSPGQGNTEAFF.

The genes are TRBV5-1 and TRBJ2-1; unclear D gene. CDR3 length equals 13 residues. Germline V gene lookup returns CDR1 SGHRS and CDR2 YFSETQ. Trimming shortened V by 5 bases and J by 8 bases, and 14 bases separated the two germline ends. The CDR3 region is CASSVRAADEQFF. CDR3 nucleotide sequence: TGCGCCAGCAGTGTAAGGGCCGCGGATGAGCAGTTCTTC.

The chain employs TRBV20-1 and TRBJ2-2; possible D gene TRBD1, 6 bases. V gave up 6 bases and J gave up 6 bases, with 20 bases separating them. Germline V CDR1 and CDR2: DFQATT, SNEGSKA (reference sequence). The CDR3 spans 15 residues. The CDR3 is CSAIQGSWNAGELFF. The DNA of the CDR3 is TGCAGTGCCATTCAGGGGTCATGGAATGCCGGGGAGCTGTTTTTT.

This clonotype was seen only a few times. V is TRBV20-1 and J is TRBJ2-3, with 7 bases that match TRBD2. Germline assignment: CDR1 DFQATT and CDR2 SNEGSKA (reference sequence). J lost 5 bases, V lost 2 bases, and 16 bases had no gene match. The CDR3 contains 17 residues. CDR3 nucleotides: TGCAGTGCTAGATCCGCTAGCGGACTTTCGTTTGGAGATACGCAGTATTTT. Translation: CSARSASGLSFGDTQYF.

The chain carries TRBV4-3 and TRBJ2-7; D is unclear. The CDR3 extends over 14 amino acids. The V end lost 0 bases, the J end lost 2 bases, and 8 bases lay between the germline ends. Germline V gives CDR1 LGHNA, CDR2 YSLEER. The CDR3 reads CASSQDHGTYEQYF. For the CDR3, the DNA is TGCGCCAGCAGCCAAGACCACGGAACCTACGAGCAGTACTTC.

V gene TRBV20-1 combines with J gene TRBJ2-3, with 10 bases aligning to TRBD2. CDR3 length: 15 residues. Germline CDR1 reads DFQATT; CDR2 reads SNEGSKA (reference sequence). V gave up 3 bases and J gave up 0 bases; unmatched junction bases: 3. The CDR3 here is CSASPTSGSTDTQYF. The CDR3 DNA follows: TGCAGTGCTAGCCCGACTAGCGGGAGCACAGATACGCAGTATTTT.

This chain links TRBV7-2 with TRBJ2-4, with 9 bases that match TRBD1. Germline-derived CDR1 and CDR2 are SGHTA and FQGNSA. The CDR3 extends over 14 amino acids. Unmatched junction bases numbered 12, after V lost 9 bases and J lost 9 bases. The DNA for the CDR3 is TGTGCCAGTACCTCAAGGGACAGGGCCGGCATTCAGTACTTC. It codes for CASTSRDRAGIQYF.

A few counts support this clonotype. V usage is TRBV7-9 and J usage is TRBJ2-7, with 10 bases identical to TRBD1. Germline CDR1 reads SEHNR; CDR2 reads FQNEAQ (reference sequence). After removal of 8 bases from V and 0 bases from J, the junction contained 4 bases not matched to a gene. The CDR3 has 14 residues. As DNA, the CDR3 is TGTGCCAGCCGACAGGGGGCGAGCTCCTACGAGCAGTACTTC. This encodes CASRQGASSYEQYF. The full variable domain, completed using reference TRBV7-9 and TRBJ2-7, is DTGVSQNPRHKITKRGQNVTFRCDPISEHNRLYWYRQTLGQGPEFLTYFQNEAQLEKSRLLSDRFSAERPKGSFSTLEIQRTEQGDSAMYLCASRQGASSYEQYFGPGTRLTVT.

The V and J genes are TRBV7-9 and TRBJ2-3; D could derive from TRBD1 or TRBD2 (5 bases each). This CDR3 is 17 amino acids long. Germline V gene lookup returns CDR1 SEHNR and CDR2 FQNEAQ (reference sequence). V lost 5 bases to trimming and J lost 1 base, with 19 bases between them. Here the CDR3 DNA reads TGTGCCAGCAGCACCCGGGGCAACCGAGGACGCACAGATACGCAGTATTTT. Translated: CASSTRGNRGRTDTQYF.

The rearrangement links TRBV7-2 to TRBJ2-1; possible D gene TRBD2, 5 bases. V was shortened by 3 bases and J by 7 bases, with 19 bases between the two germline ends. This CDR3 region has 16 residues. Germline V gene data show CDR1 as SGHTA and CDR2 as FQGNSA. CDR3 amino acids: CASSLARSVSFNEQFF. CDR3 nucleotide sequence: TGTGCCAGCAGCTTGGCTCGTAGCGTGTCCTTTAATGAGCAGTTCTTC.

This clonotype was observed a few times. DNA for the CDR3: TGTGCCATCAGTGGGGAGACATCAAATCAGCCCCAGCATTTT. This sequence encodes CAISGETSNQPQHF. This chain connects TRBV10-3 to TRBJ1-5; D not resolved. V shed 4 bases and J shed 4 bases, with 11 bases lying between them. The CDR3 loop spans 14 amino acids. From germline, CDR1 is ENHRY and CDR2 SYGVKD.

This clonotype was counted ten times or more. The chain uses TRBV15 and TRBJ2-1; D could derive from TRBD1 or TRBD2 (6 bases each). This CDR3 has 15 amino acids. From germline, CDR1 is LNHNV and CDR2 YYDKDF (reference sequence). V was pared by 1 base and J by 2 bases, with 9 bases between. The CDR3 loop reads CATSRVGGPYNEQFF. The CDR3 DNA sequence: TGTGCCACCAGCAGAGTAGGGGGGCCCTACAATGAGCAGTTCTTC.

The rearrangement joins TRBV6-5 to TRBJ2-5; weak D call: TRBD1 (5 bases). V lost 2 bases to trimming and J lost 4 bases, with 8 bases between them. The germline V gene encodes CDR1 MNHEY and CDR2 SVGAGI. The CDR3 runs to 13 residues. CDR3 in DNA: TGTGCCAGCAGTTACGGCAGGGCAGAGACCCAGTACTTC. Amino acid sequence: CASSYGRAETQYF.

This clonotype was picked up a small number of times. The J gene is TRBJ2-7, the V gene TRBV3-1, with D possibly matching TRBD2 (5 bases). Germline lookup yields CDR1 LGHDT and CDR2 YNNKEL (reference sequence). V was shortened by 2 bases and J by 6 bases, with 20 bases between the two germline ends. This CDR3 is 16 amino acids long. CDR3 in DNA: TGTGCCAGCAGCCAACCACTAGGTGCCAAGCGCTCCGAGCAGTACTTC. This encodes CASSQPLGAKRSEQYF.

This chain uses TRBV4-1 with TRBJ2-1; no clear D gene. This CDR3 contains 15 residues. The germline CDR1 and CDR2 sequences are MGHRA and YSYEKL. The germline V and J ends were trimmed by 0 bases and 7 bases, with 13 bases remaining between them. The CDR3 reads CASSQDAGGSNEQFF. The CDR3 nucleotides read TGCGCCAGCAGCCAAGATGCCGGTGGGTCGAATGAGCAGTTCTTC.

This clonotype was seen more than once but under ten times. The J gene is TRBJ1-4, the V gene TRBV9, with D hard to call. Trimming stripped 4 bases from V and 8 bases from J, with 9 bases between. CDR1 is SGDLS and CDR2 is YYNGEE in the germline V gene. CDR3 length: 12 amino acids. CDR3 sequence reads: CASSSDTEKLFF. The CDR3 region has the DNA TGTGCCAGCAGCTCTGATACGGAAAAACTGTTTTTT.

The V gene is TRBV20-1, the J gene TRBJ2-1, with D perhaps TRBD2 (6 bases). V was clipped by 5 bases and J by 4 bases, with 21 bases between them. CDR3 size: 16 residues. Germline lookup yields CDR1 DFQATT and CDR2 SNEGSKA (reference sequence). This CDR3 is CSAPPRTGAGYNEQFF. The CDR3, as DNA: TGCAGTGCTCCCCCTAGGACGGGAGCCGGGTACAATGAGCAGTTCTTC.